These 2 T cell receptor beta chains came from one sample sequenced in a study of cytomegalovirus exposure and HLA in healthy donors. Method: immunoSEQ multiplex PCR; TCRdb's copy keeps in-frame clones and lacks some. The top ten hold roughly 6% of the sample, which has 200,000 to 250,000 clones, approximately 87% seen once. Sequencing used PBMCs. These receptors were collected from a woman aged 18-29 years in good health and CMV-seronegative.

The chain joins TRBV5-4 to TRBJ1-3, with a tentative D call TRBD1 (6 bases). This CDR3 comprises 15 residues. Between the trimmed V and J ends, which lost 5 bases and 4 bases, there was a span of 16 bases. The germline CDR1 and CDR2 sequences are SGHNT and YYREEE (reference sequence). The CDR3 spells CASSLRGARGNTIYF. CDR3 in DNA: TGTGCCAGCAGTCTGCGGGGGGCGCGAGGAAACACCATATATTTT.

This chain joins TRBV9 and TRBJ1-2; unclear D gene. The germline V and J ends were trimmed by 4 bases and 0 bases, with 13 bases remaining between them. The CDR3 contains 15 residues. Germline values: CDR1 SGDLS, CDR2 YYNGEE. This chain's CDR3 is CASSPRSEANYGYTF. The DNA of the CDR3 is TGTGCCAGCAGCCCTCGGAGTGAGGCTAACTATGGCTACACCTTC. Combining the CDR3 with reference TRBV9 and TRBJ1-2 gives the whole variable domain DSGVTQTPKHLITATGQRVTLRCSPRSGDLSVYWYQQSLDQGLQFLIQYYNGEERAKGNILERFSAQQFPDLHSELNLSSLELGDSALYFCASSPRSEANYGYTFGSGTRLTVV.